Described below is a single T cell receptor beta chain sequence and its context. Its antigen is unknown. This CDR3 has 13 amino acids. The V gene lost 7 bases and the J gene lost 4 bases, with 11 bases spanning the gap. Germline assignment: CDR1 LNHDA and CDR2 SQIVND (reference sequence). Assay used: immunoSEQ multiplex PCR; TCRdb lists only in-frame clones, some missing. The table has 300,000 to 400,000 clones, 70% to 90% seen once; the top ten hold around 1.9%. The sample originates from a study of Ad26.COV2.S vaccination and SARS-CoV-2 variants. Overall study findings and caveats: The study found similar non-spike TCR breadth in vaccine and placebo recipients. Higher spike-specific TCR breadth was found in vaccine recipients than in placebo recipients.

Sample treatment: roughly 20 received Ad26.COV2.S at low or high dose, single or two shots; about 5 received placebo; per-sample allocation not given. It was on day 63 after the first vaccine or placebo injection that samples were taken. The TCR originated in a person between 18 and 60 years old who received the Ad26.COV2.S COVID-19 vaccine or a placebo. V is TRBV19 and J is TRBJ1-5, with unresolved D. The starting material was peripheral blood, obtained in a trial of Ad26.COV2.S vaccine versus placebo. CDR3 amino acids: CASTPDLNQPQHF. The DNA for the CDR3 is TGTGCCAGTACCCCCGACCTAAATCAGCCCCAGCATTTT.